This TCR beta chain came from a study of cytomegalovirus exposure and HLA in healthy donors (dated by TCRdb to about 2017). For the wider study: According to an earlier analysis of a few hundred of the donors, about 179 million T cells yielded roughly 100 million unique TCR beta sequences and 276 Gb of sequence data. Approximately 300 gigabases of sequencing data and roughly 81 million unique TCR sequences made up an early release that covered 640 HLA-typed donors. Among the roughly 400 genotyped donors, around 81% belonged to the genetic ancestry cluster associated with self-reported Caucasian donors. The study aimed to test whether signatures of past pathogen exposure could be identified by cataloging public T cell receptors. The study used immunosequencing to profile the T cell repertoires of several hundred subjects and linked those repertoires to cytomegalovirus serostatus. A separate validation cohort of about 110 different subjects was used in addition to the approximately 610-subject first cohort. To predict cytomegalovirus infection status, the study combined high-throughput TCR immunosequencing, statistical association of individual TCRs with disease status, and machine learning. A later analysis re-examined previously published TCR beta repertoires from about 670 donors and added high-resolution HLA genotyping to investigate patterns of TCR occurrence. In the later analysis, no new phenotypic data were used to find candidate immune exposures; instead, reliance was placed on TCR beta sequences and their occurrence across donors. An earlier analysis of 500 to 750 of the donors applied high-throughput TCR beta sequencing to assess whether each TCR beta V gene segment acted as functional or pseudogenic. Alongside the repertoire data, information on donor age, sex, ethnicity and CMV serostatus was compiled. Genome-wide SNP genotypes for about three fifths of the roughly 700 donors were used in a later genetic analysis, which treated that subset as a discovery cohort. All discovery cohort repertoires had been generated on a single sequencing platform. HLA typing covered class I and class II loci at four-digit resolution. The number of donors typed differed by locus, with about 629-630 for A, B, C, DRB1 and DQB1, around 500 for DQA1, approximately 570 for DPA1, and some 440 for DPB1. Roughly five DR-DQ haplotypes were handled as single units for association and clustering because linkage in the cohort was strong. Across 300 to 500 genotyped donors of the cohort, an average of approximately 240,000 unique TCR beta nucleotide sequences per donor were sequenced, and around 19% of those sequences were non-productive. Results and caveats for the whole study, not just this receptor: According to a later analysis, TCR association rates differed among HLA loci, with DRB1 alleles showing the most associated TCRs and HLA-C alleles showing the fewest. It was suggested by the authors that the approach could potentially be generalized to other disease states and immunological phenotypes. A later analysis found that HLA-associated TCR beta chains were more clonally expanded and had lower generation probabilities than equally common non-associated chains. In vitro tests confirmed that a few of the cytomegalovirus-associated TCR beta chains recognize cytomegalovirus antigens. Correlated functional status among segregating V segments might be attributable to linkage disequilibrium, but an unknown experimental factor could not be ruled out. Sequencing depth was assumed to be roughly uniform across donors in the presence/absence analyses, though that assumption may not hold. A cluster of highly shared sequence variants was judged likely to represent a technical artifact of the sequencing pipeline. Because some donors lacked HLA typing at each locus, the association tests relied only on the typed subset. A later analysis found that most CMV-associated TCR beta chains appeared HLA-restricted, with HLA associations seemingly driven largely by CMV exposure. Some 15 rarely observed V segments, including chromosome 9 orphons, were excluded from the earlier analysis of approximately 500 of the donors because counts were too low. In an earlier analysis of about 600 of the donors, most TCR beta V segments appeared in productive rearrangements about 87% or about 30% of the time, broadly matching IMGT annotations. A total of some 180 TCR beta chains were listed by the study as associated with cytomegalovirus. A later genetic analysis associated a missense DCLRE1C variant with V-gene and J-gene trimming of TCR beta chains, and an independent cohort replicated the association. In a later analysis, several top co-occurrence clusters were reported to appear linked to parvovirus B19, influenza, CMV and Epstein-Barr virus. According to a later genetic analysis, donors in an Asian-associated ancestry cluster had fewer N-insertions in productive TCRs than the roughly 660-donor mean. For the cohort, immune exposure information was limited to CMV serostatus. The 87-base-pair reads could not distinguish some IMGT-functional V segments, including TRBV6-2 and TRBV6-3, so those segments were excluded. In a later analysis, more than 15,000 TCR beta sequences were associated with specific HLA alleles at a false discovery rate of 0.05. The classifier was reported to diagnose cytomegalovirus status with high specificity and sensitivity in both the original cohort and the validation cohort. A further reported finding was that TCR beta sequences accurately predicted the HLA-A and HLA-B alleles for most subjects in the first cohort. Only TCR beta chains were sequenced in this cohort, and the absence of alpha or paired-chain data limited detectable features. Strong co-occurrence of HLA alleles, especially DR and DQ, made assigning TCR associations to individual alleles difficult. While some public TCRs were present in many individuals, most TCR sequences turned up only very rarely across donors.

Receptor libraries were prepared by the immunoSEQ multiplex PCR assay. For the multiplex PCR, a mixture combining 60 forward primers for TCR Vbeta segments and 13 reverse primers for TCR Jbeta segments was used. Amplification of the CDR3 region of rearranged TCR beta genes was performed with a multiplex PCR assay on genomic DNA. The amplified TCR beta libraries were sequenced on the Illumina HiSeq System as 87-base-pair reads. In the source study's methods: A later analysis tallied tens of millions of unique TCR beta chains across the 700 or so repertoires, and approximately 12 million of those chains were shared by two or more donors. A nearest-neighbor algorithm error-corrected the raw reads and collapsed the reads into unique sequences, merging closely related sequences to remove PCR and sequencing errors. V, D and J gene segments were assigned by aligning CDR3 sequences to IMGT reference sequences. Each retained sequence needed at least a six-nucleotide match to both a V gene segment and a J gene segment. A rearrangement counted as productive if the CDR3 had no stop codons and remained in frame with V and J, and every other rearrangement counted as non-productive. CDR3 was defined according to IMGT convention as the region running from the second conserved V-encoded cysteine to the conserved J-encoded phenylalanine. Sequences without an unambiguous match to a single V gene segment were excluded from the earlier analysis of several hundred of the donors. In an earlier analysis of almost 600 of the donors, a V segment was called functional when productive rearrangements were above 56.7%, and segregating when the standard deviation between donors exceeded 5%. To diagnose cytomegalovirus status from the catalog of TCR beta chain sequences, a statistical classification framework was built. A later analysis assigned V and J genes by comparing TCR nucleotide sequences with IMGT/GENE-DB human TR gene sequences. Using the TCRdist pipeline, a later analysis assigned CDR3 sequences along with most-parsimonious VDJ recombination scenarios. In a later analysis, every TCR beta chain was defined by the combination of its CDR3 amino acid sequence and its V-gene family, and reads without a unique V-gene family were dropped. As a way to deal with suspected cross-contamination and a sequencing artifact, a later analysis dropped hundreds of nucleotide sequences that were highly shared and had low generation probability. A later analysis calculated a clonal expansion index for each public chain from normalized within-repertoire ranks of inferred template counts. Generation probabilities in a later analysis came from a VDJ recombination model fitted to out-of-frame rearrangements, and those results were checked against IGoR. In a later analysis, TCR-TCR, TCR-HLA and TCR-CMV co-occurrence was scored with hypergeometric tests, and a repertoire-size bias correction was applied to TCR pairs. False discovery rates were estimated in a later analysis by permuting HLA or CMV assignments 20 times. In a later analysis, co-occurring TCRs were grouped using DBSCAN, and TCRdist sequence similarity was added for clustering within HLA-allele-positive subsets. Repertoires with fewer than 30,000 or more than 120,000 public chains, plus five repertoires with anomalous nucleotide sharing, were excluded from co-occurrence clustering. Entries here come from immuneACCESS through TCRdb and include only in-frame sequences with V and J called. Some clones fail to appear in such tables; in the studies checked, an unresolved V gene covers under half of the shortfall, and the cause of the remainder is unknown. V and J calls and clone size are those listed in that table; D and trimming were worked out from the DNA. The sample records about 140,000 clones, approximately 80% of which are singletons. The ten largest account for roughly 1.4% of the sample.

With regard to this clone: Its antigen is not yet known. The input lacks base qualities; no much larger clone sits a single base away.

From its cysteine to its phenylalanine, the CDR3 spans 14 amino acids. The retained sequence is limited to the CDR3, 42 bases, with the frame set at the first base. Trimming leaves V shorter by 1 base and J shorter by 9 bases, with the junction holding 3 bases beyond the gene matches. Via the germline V gene, CDR1 is SGHTA and CDR2 FQGTGA. In total, 666 healthy bone marrow donors made up the cohort. Cohort members were all nominally healthy when sampled, although unrecorded immune exposures were likely present. The donor was CMV seropositive and was included in the group of 290 or so seropositive cohort members. A peripheral blood sample was provided by each donor, and peripheral blood mononuclear cells were used for TCR beta sequencing. Genomic DNA was extracted from the blood cell samples with the Qiagen DNeasy Blood Extraction Kit.

The sequenced material came from PBMCs. The chain is made from TRBV7-3 and TRBJ2-1, with 10 middle bases fitting TRBD1. The source of this sequence is a man aged 30 to 39 in good health and CMV-seropositive. CDR3 protein: CASSLSGQGGEQFF. Read as DNA, the sequence is TGTGCCAGCAGCTTAAGCGGACAGGGGGGTGAGCAGTTCTTC.